Below, 10 T cell receptor beta chains from the same sample are listed, as sequenced in a study of cytomegalovirus exposure and HLA in healthy donors. PCR used 60 Vbeta primers and 13 Jbeta primers. TCRdb's table, derived via immunoSEQ multiplex PCR, lists solely in-frame clones and lacks some. Here the sample spans about 43,000 clones, around 65% being singletons. The specimen sequenced was PBMCs. Receptors were obtained from a human donor in good health.

The V and J genes are TRBV14 and TRBJ1-5; a weak D match, TRBD1 (6 bases). V was cut by 3 bases and J by 8 bases, with 11 bases left in between. Germline CDR1 is SGHDN and CDR2 is FVKESK. There are 13 residues in the CDR3. CDR3 DNA sequence: TGTGCCAGCAGCCAGCACAGGGATAAGCCCCAGCATTTT. Translation: CASSQHRDKPQHF.

The rearrangement joins TRBV18 to TRBJ1-2; a weak D match, TRBD1 (5 bases). Trimming took 2 bases from V and 4 from J, leaving 11 bases between them. Germline V lookup: CDR1 KGHSH, CDR2 LQKENI. The CDR3 is 14 amino acids. The CDR3 DNA reads as TGTGCCAGCTCACCAAGGGGCTTGGGCTATGGCTACACCTTC. It specifies CASSPRGLGYGYTF.

This clone was seen more than once but under ten times. The chain uses TRBV29-1 and TRBJ1-2, with 7 bases that match TRBD1. CDR1 is SQVTM, CDR2 ANQGSEA, per germline. The CDR3 is 12 amino acids. Unmatched junction bases numbered 6, after V lost 7 bases and J lost 4 bases. The CDR3 spells CSAETGPYGYTF. The CDR3, as DNA: TGCAGCGCAGAGACAGGGCCCTATGGCTACACCTTC.

The chain uses TRBV2 and TRBJ2-1; the match to TRBD2 covers 7 bases. The V segment lost 7 bases and the J segment 1 base; nucleotides outside the gene matches: 4. Germline values: CDR1 SNHLY, CDR2 FYNNEI. The CDR3 is 14 residues long. In DNA form, the CDR3 reads TGTGCCAGCACCGGGACTACATCCTACAATGAGCAGTTCTTC. Translated, it gives CASTGTTSYNEQFF.

This chain connects TRBV5-1 to TRBJ2-3; D not resolved. CDR1 is SGHRS and CDR2 is YFSETQ in the germline V gene. The CDR3 runs to 14 residues. Trimming left V 0 bases short and J 2 bases short, with 7 bases between. CDR3 in amino acids: CASSLGSLTDTQYF. For the CDR3, the DNA is TGCGCCAGCAGCTTGGGGTCACTCACAGATACGCAGTATTTT.

The chain employs TRBV5-4 and TRBJ2-7, with 8 bases aligning to TRBD1. CDR3 length: 14 amino acids. With V trimmed by 4 bases and J by 3 bases, 6 bases remained unmatched. Germline V gene data show CDR1 as SGHNT and CDR2 as YYREEE (reference sequence). CDR3 amino acids: CASSPKDRGYEQYF. CDR3 DNA sequence: TGTGCCAGCAGCCCGAAAGACAGGGGCTACGAGCAGTACTTC.

There are a few counts of this clone. CDR3 region: CASSQDPSQGLSYTF. CDR3 in DNA: TGTGCCAGCAGCCAAGATCCCTCGCAGGGCCTAAGCTACACCTTC. The chain is built from TRBV4-2 and TRBJ1-2; D might be TRBD1 (5 bases). Germline loops: CDR1 LGHNA, CDR2 YNFKEQ. V lost 0 bases and J 9 bases, leaving 17 bases between the germline ends. The CDR3 sequence is 15 residues long.

The chain carries TRBV2 and TRBJ1-6, with 10 bases aligning to TRBD1. Germline CDR1 reads SNHLY; CDR2 reads FYNNEI. V dropped 5 bases and J dropped 9; count of bases not matched to a gene: 7. CDR3 length equals 15 residues. CDR3 sequence reads: CASSTTGTGVSPLHF. Written as DNA, the CDR3 is TGTGCCAGCAGTACTACCGGGACAGGGGTTTCACCCCTCCACTTT.

The chain joins TRBV27 to TRBJ2-7; tentatively, D is TRBD1 (5 bases). CDR3 length: 13 amino acids. Germline values: CDR1 MNHEY, CDR2 SMNVEV (reference sequence). V gave up 5 bases and J gave up 3 bases, with 11 bases separating them. This CDR3 reads CASSLQGNYEQYF. DNA for the CDR3: TGTGCCAGCAGTCTCCAGGGAAACTACGAGCAGTACTTC.

The rearrangement uses TRBV9 and TRBJ1-2; D unclear. This CDR3 spans 13 amino acids. The germline V gene has CDR1 SGDLS and CDR2 YYNGEE. The ends were cut back, 4 bases at V and 0 bases at J, with 7 bases in the middle. In DNA form, the CDR3 reads TGTGCCAGCAGCCCCCGGTCTAACTATGGCTACACCTTC. It is translated as CASSPRSNYGYTF.